A selection of T cell receptor beta chains follows, all from one sample in a study of blood T cell repertoires in COVID-19. Profiled with immunoSEQ multiplex PCR; TCRdb holds only in-frame clones, not every one. Of 200,000 to 250,000 clones in the sample, 70% to 85% are singletons; the top ten hold approximately 3.1%. Sequenced input: PBMCs or T cells enriched from blood (not recorded which). The receptors here all came from a woman in her sixties or seventies who had recovered from COVID-19. CDR3s include the opening cysteine and the closing phenylalanine or tryptophan. D genes are given only for firm matches. Size is stated for part of the rows, as once, few or many counts, or as a class when the clone is expanded.

>TRBJ1-1|NA|NA|TRBV10-3
CAISEPGTEAFF
TGTGCCATCAGTGAACCGGGCACTGAAGCTTTCTTT
>TRBJ1-1|NA|NA|TRBV10-1
CASSESYKGLGGPEAFF
TGCGCCAGCAGTGAGTCTTATAAGGGTCTGGGGGGACCTGAAGCTTTCTTT
>TRBJ2-7|NA|NA|TRBV5-8
CASSLTVHYEQYF
TGTGCCAGCAGCTTAACAGTCCACTACGAGCAGTACTTC
>TRBJ2-7|TRBD1|NA|TRBV6-5
CASSSDRGGEQYF
TGTGCCAGCAGCTCCGACAGGGGTGGAGAGCAGTACTTC
>TRBJ2-1|TRBD2|few|TRBV14
CASSQTSGSNEQFF
TGTGCCAGCAGCCAGACTAGCGGGAGCAATGAGCAGTTCTTC
>TRBJ1-6|NA|NA|TRBV27
CASSFVDSPLHF
TGTGCCAGCAGTTTTGTAGATTCACCCCTCCACTTT
>TRBJ2-3|NA|NA|TRBV19
CASRRAGSADTQYF
TGTGCCAGTAGGAGGGCGGGATCGGCAGATACGCAGTATTTT
>TRBJ2-5|TRBD1|NA|TRBV11-1
CASSRRVGGQGETQYF
TGTGCCAGCAGCCGGAGGGTTGGTGGACAGGGAGAGACCCAGTACTTC
>TRBJ2-7|TRBD1|NA|TRBV3-1/TRBV3-2
CASSDRDSVNYEQYF
TGTGCCAGCAGCGACCGGGACAGTGTGAACTACGAGCAGTACTTC
>TRBJ2-1|NA|once|TRBV2
CASSAPGPLQGNEQFF
TGTGCCAGCAGTGCGCCAGGGCCTTTACAGGGCAATGAGCAGTTCTTC
>TRBJ2-2|TRBD1|NA|TRBV5-1
CASSLRTGPNTGELFF
TGCGCCAGCAGCTTGAGGACAGGGCCGAACACCGGGGAGCTGTTTTTT
>TRBJ2-5|NA|once|TRBV7-8
CASSLARANQETQYF
TGTGCCAGCAGCTTAGCGCGGGCAAACCAAGAGACCCAGTACTTC
>TRBJ1-1|NA|NA|TRBV7-2
CASSIQTALNTEAFF
TGTGCCAGCAGCATTCAGACAGCCTTGAACACTGAAGCTTTCTTT
>TRBJ2-5|TRBD2|NA|TRBV18
CASSHSGSAQETQYF
TGTGCCAGCTCCCATAGCGGGAGCGCGCAAGAGACCCAGTACTTC
>TRBJ1-1|TRBD1|many|TRBV11-2
CASSLDRTGWDTEAFF
TGTGCCAGCAGCTTAGATCGGACAGGTTGGGACACTGAAGCTTTCTTT
>TRBJ2-2|NA|NA|TRBV13
CASSLSYRVTGELFF
TGTGCCAGCAGCTTATCCTACAGGGTCACCGGGGAGCTGTTTTTT
>TRBJ1-5|TRBD1|NA|TRBV25-1
CASSDGGTADRPQHF
TGTGCCAGCAGTGATGGGGGGACAGCTGATCGCCCCCAGCATTTT
>TRBJ2-3|TRBD1|NA|TRBV7-9
CASSAGQGSDTQYF
TGTGCCAGCAGCGCCGGACAGGGTTCCGATACGCAGTATTTT
>TRBJ2-1|TRBD2|NA|TRBV9
CASSAGMGLAGGPSYNEQFF
TGTGCCAGCAGCGCCGGTATGGGACTAGCGGGGGGGCCGTCCTACAATGAGCAGTTCTTC
>TRBJ2-3|NA|NA|TRBV30
CAWSRTASDTQYF
TGTGCCTGGAGTCGGACAGCCTCAGATACGCAGTATTTT
>TRBJ2-7|TRBD2|NA|TRBV9
CASSVAASGRLEQYF
TGTGCCAGCAGCGTAGCGGCTAGCGGGAGGCTTGAGCAGTACTTC
>TRBJ2-3|TRBD2|NA|TRBV11-2
CASSFTGTSGGAGTDTQYF
TGTGCCAGCAGCTTCACCGGGACTAGCGGGGGGGCAGGAACAGATACGCAGTATTTT
>TRBJ2-2|TRBD2|few|TRBV6-5
CASHSGRNTGELFF
TGTGCCAGCCATAGCGGGAGGAACACCGGGGAGCTGTTTTTT
>TRBJ1-2|NA|NA|TRBV7-9
CASANNVGGSYGYTF
TGTGCCAGCGCTAATAACGTGGGGGGATCATATGGCTACACCTTC
>TRBJ1-3|NA|NA|TRBV7-8
CASSFGSSGNTIYF
TGTGCCAGCAGCTTCGGGAGCTCTGGAAACACCATATATTTT
>TRBJ2-3|NA|NA|TRBV29-1
CSVYTSGDTQYF
TGCAGCGTCTATACGTCTGGAGATACGCAGTATTTT
>TRBJ2-7|TRBD2|NA|TRBV7-2
CASSPRTSGSLYEQYF
TGTGCCAGCAGCCCCCGGACTAGCGGGAGTCTGTACGAGCAGTACTTC
>TRBJ1-4|TRBD1|NA|TRBV2
CASSTPEDRASNEKLFF
TGTGCCAGCAGCACCCCGGAGGACAGGGCGTCTAATGAAAAACTGTTTTTT
>TRBJ1-3|NA|NA|TRBV18
CASSGVRLSGNTIYF
TGTGCCAGCTCAGGAGTACGGCTCTCTGGAAACACCATATATTTT
>TRBJ2-2|TRBD1|NA|TRBV9
CASSVTGTGTGELFF
TGTGCCAGCAGCGTAACCGGGACAGGGACCGGGGAGCTGTTTTTT
>TRBJ1-3|NA|many|TRBV5-1
CASSPATGASGNTIYF
TGCGCCAGCAGCCCCGCGACAGGCGCATCTGGAAACACCATATATTTT
>TRBJ2-5|NA|NA|TRBV24-1
CATSDRQDKETQYF
TGTGCCACCAGTGATCGTCAGGACAAAGAGACCCAGTACTTC